This T cell receptor (beta chain) was recovered during a study of T-cell reconstitution after alpha-beta-depleted transplantation in children. General observations from the study: Surviving recipient T cells and thymic progenitors underlay high day-60 TCRbeta diversity in some patients. Expanded graft clones numbering several hundred reportedly gave rise to alpha-beta T cells about two months after transplant.

V lost 7 bases to trimming and J lost 7 bases, with 29 bases between them. From germline, CDR1 is SQVTM and CDR2 ANQGSEA. This CDR3 is 16 amino acids long. This clonotype has only a few counts. Its cognate antigen is unknown. Preparation of the TCRbeta library used unique molecular identifiers. TCRdb passed the PCR reads through MiXCR, listing each CDR3 protein once. The repertoire consists of fewer than 750,000 distinct CDR3 sequences, with under 25% occurring once and the leading ten covering roughly 14%. The chain recombines TRBV29-1 with TRBJ2-7; D unclear. The source of this sequence is a boy younger than two who had a stem cell transplant for acute myeloid leukemia, so the T cells may come from the graft donor. The material sequenced was PBMCs, mostly from graft donor cells, taken 360 days after TCRalphabeta/CD19-depleted stem cell transplant. CDR3 sequence: CSALKATGSVTWEQYF. The CDR3 DNA reads TGCAGCGCCCTAAAAGCGACGGGTTCGGTCACTTGGGAGCAGTACTTC.